This T cell receptor beta chain is from a study of T cells in Graves' hyperthyroidism and ophthalmopathy. Deletions cut 4 bases from V and 8 bases from J, with 12 bases between. The CDR3 totals 12 residues. CDR1 SQVTM and CDR2 ANQGSEA come from the germline V gene. The study left out patients who had uncontrolled infection, other autoimmune disease, pregnancy or lactation. Many counts were recorded for this clonotype. Amplified regions were TCR beta CDR3 sequences from RNA transcripts. When the TCR CDR3 underwent first-round RT-PCR, the HTBI primer set was used. TCRdb itself ran the multiplex PCR reads through MiXCR, one entry per CDR3 protein. The data show over 700,000 distinct CDR3 sequences, with 30% to 40% seen just once and less than 40% held by the top ten.

The receptor comes from a woman between 40 and 55 years old with Graves' hyperthyroidism. The chain links TRBV29-1 to TRBJ1-5; D may be TRBD1 (5 bases). The specimen sequenced was blood. The CDR3 DNA follows: TGCAGCGTTGCTGACCTGGGGGAGCCCCAGCATTTT. Translation: CSVADLGEPQHF.